Sequencing of this T cell receptor (beta chain) was carried out in a study of T cells after posttransplantation cyclophosphamide. Study results and caveats: Later post-transplant blood repertoires were often dominated by donor CD8+ memory clones. TRB clonality was highly associated with recipient CMV seropositivity and reactivation.

Repertoires were generated with immunoSEQ multiplex PCR, while TCRdb's copy carries only in-frame clones and drops some. The data show just over 65,000 clones, with 93% seen just once and roughly 2.9% held by the top ten. On the day of bone marrow donation, the related graft donor provided peripheral blood. CDR3 length: 13 amino acids. Looked up from germline, CDR1 is SGHKS and CDR2 is YYEKEE (reference sequence). Deletions cut 5 bases from V and 7 bases from J, with 15 bases between. This clone has only one observation. The target antigen is unknown. This TCR was recovered from a woman between 25 and 40 years old in good health and a related stem cell transplant donor. J is TRBJ1-1 and V is TRBV5-5; D is ambiguous. The sequenced sample consisted of PBMCs. Written as DNA, the CDR3 is TGTGCCAGCAGGTGGGAGCTCACCTTTGAAGCTTTCTTT. It specifies CASRWELTFEAFF.